These 28 T cell receptor beta chains were all obtained from the same sample, sequenced in a study of vaccination effects on CD4 cells after COVID-19. No antigens are known for them. Isolation of CD4+ T cells took place after more than 9 days of culture. TCRdb's copy holds only in-frame clones and misses some; the assay was immunoSEQ multiplex PCR. The data contain about 39,000 clones, about 81% of them singletons. This material consisted of CD4+ T cells from PBMCs cultured without peptide, taken before COVID-19 vaccination. The source of these receptors is a human donor who received a COVID-19 vaccine.

The rearrangement links TRBV21-1 to TRBJ1-1; the table gives TRBD1 as D, unverified against the DNA. TRBV21-1 has pseudogene status. This CDR3 comprises 20 residues. The CDR3 region has the DNA TGTGCCAGCAGCATAAAATGGACACCGGGACAGGGGGCGATGAACACTGAAGCTTTCTTT. Protein: CASSIKWTPGQGAMNTEAFF.

This clone occurred a few times. The chain carries TRBV5-6 and TRBJ1-3, with D possibly TRBD1 on 6 matching bases. V was clipped by 5 bases and J by 0 bases, with 15 bases between them. The CDR3 is made up of 16 amino acids. CDR1 is SGHDT, CDR2 YYEEEE, per germline. The CDR3 DNA reads TGTGCCAGCAGTGGGGGCGGCCCGATCTCTGGAAACACCATATATTTT. It encodes CASSGGGPISGNTIYF.

This clone was detected a few times. The chain uses TRBV18 and TRBJ1-1, with D perhaps TRBD1 (5 bases). Germline V gene sequence: CDR1 KGHSH, CDR2 LQKENI. Trimming cost V 3 bases and J 0 bases, with 8 bases left between them. The CDR3 sequence is 14 residues long. CDR3 residues: CASSPLGLNTEAFF. DNA of the CDR3: TGTGCCAGCTCACCTCTGGGACTGAACACTGAAGCTTTCTTT.

This sequence joins TRBV11-1 and TRBJ2-5; D gene uncertain. The CDR3 covers 14 residues. Trimming cost V 5 bases and J 3 bases, with 13 bases left between them. Germline lookup yields CDR1 SGHAT and CDR2 FQDESV (reference sequence). CDR3 amino acids: CASSRDWGKETQYF. The CDR3 region has the DNA TGTGCCAGCAGCCGCGACTGGGGAAAAGAGACCCAGTACTTC. Variable domain in full (rest from reference TRBV11-1 and TRBJ2-5): EAEVAQSPRYKITEKSQAVAFWCDPISGHATLYWYRQILGQGPELLVQFQDESVVDDSQLPKDRFSAERLKGVDSTLKIQPAELGDSAMYLCASSRDWGKETQYFGPGTRLLVL.

This clone was found once. CDR3 residues: CASSPERSQKIGAFF. The DNA of the CDR3 is TGCGCCAGCAGCCCCGAGAGGTCCCAAAAAATAGGAGCTTTCTTT. The chain joins TRBV4-3 to TRBJ1-1; D uncertain. Trimming took 4 bases from V and 10 from J, leaving 22 bases between them. This CDR3 is built from 15 residues. Germline CDR1 and CDR2: LGHNA and YSLEER.

The chain joins TRBV7-2 to TRBJ1-3; D is unclear. Germline loops: CDR1 SGHTA, CDR2 FQGNSA. The CDR3 loop spans 11 amino acids. Trimming pared 6 bases from V and 8 bases from J, leaving 8 bases between. The CDR3 bases are TGTGCCAGCAGTCTGGCGGACACCATATATTTT. It is translated as CASSLADTIYF.

The rearrangement uses TRBV5-4 and TRBJ2-5; 8 bases fit TRBD1. After removal of 4 bases from V and 5 bases from J, the junction contained 4 bases not matched to a gene. In germline, CDR1 is SGHNT, CDR2 YYREEE (reference sequence). The length of the CDR3 is 13 residues. The CDR3 sequence is CASSMTGAETQYF. The DNA of the CDR3 is TGTGCCAGCAGCATGACAGGGGCGGAGACCCAGTACTTC.

This clone was observed once. DNA for the CDR3: TGTGCCAGCAGCCAACATGGGGGGGCGGTAGAGACCCAGTACTTC. It encodes CASSQHGGAVETQYF. The chain combines TRBV3-1 (or the pseudogene TRBV3-2) with TRBJ2-5; possibly TRBD2 for D (7 bases). Germline assignment: CDR1 LGHDT and CDR2 YNNKEL (reference sequence). There are 15 residues in the CDR3. V dropped 2 bases and J dropped 4 bases, with 14 bases sitting between them.

This chain connects TRBV4-1 to TRBJ1-2, with 7 nucleotides matching TRBD1. This CDR3 has 15 amino acids. After removal of 0 bases from V and 5 bases from J, the junction contained 6 bases not matched to a gene. Germline V lookup: CDR1 MGHRA, CDR2 YSYEKL. Written as DNA, the CDR3 is TGCGCCAGCAGCCAAGATCGCGGGACAGCTTATGGCTACACCTTC. Translated, it gives CASSQDRGTAYGYTF.

The chain couples TRBV5-1 to TRBJ1-1, with D perhaps TRBD1 (6 bases). The CDR3 extends over 15 amino acids. Between the trimmed V and J ends, which lost 0 bases and 6 bases, there was a span of 15 bases. Germline CDR1 SGHRS, CDR2 YFSETQ. CDR3 amino acids: CASSLASQGGPEAFF. The CDR3 DNA is TGCGCCAGCAGCTTGGCCTCACAGGGTGGTCCTGAAGCTTTCTTT.

V gene TRBV10-3 combines with J gene TRBJ2-5; 7 bases are a match to TRBD1. This CDR3 has 13 amino acids. CDR1 is ENHRY and CDR2 is SYGVKD in the germline V gene. V trimming: 4 bases; J trimming: 5 bases; junction bases outside the gene matches: 4. CDR3 amino acids: CAISGLTGETQYF. CDR3 in DNA: TGTGCCATCAGTGGCTTGACAGGGGAGACCCAGTACTTC.

This chain joins TRBV6-5 and TRBJ1-5; D not certain. Trimming took 5 bases from V and 4 from J, leaving 9 bases between them. The CDR3 is 13 residues long. Germline CDR1 and CDR2: MNHEY and SVGAGI. Written as DNA, the CDR3 is TGTGCCAGCAGTCCAGCGGCAAATCAGCCCCAGCATTTT. This encodes CASSPAANQPQHF.

The gene calls are TRBV11-2 and TRBJ2-1, with 10 bases lining up with TRBD2. CDR3 length: 19 amino acids. Germline trimming cut 3 bases from V and 6 bases from J; bases unmatched to any gene: 17. Germline loops: CDR1 SGHAT, CDR2 FQNNGV. The CDR3: CASSLTSGGAGFIGNEQFF. The CDR3 DNA reads as TGTGCCAGCAGCTTGACCAGCGGGGGGGCCGGGTTTATTGGCAATGAGCAGTTCTTC.

CDR3: CAISESDSLPNSPLHF. The DNA for the CDR3 is TGTGCCATCAGTGAGTCGGACAGTCTCCCGAATTCACCCCTCCACTTT. The chain joins TRBV10-3 to TRBJ1-6; possibly TRBD1 for D (6 bases). CDR1 ENHRY and CDR2 SYGVKD come from the germline V gene. Trimming took off 0 bases at V and 7 bases at J, with 13 bases between the two ends. The CDR3 is 16 residues long.

This sequence joins TRBV11-2 and TRBJ1-2; D is undetermined. The CDR3 extends over 16 amino acids. V was clipped by 5 bases and J by 8 bases, with 24 bases between them. Germline CDR1 SGHAT, CDR2 FQNNGV. CDR3 residues: CASSPSVMGKSRGYTF. The CDR3 bases are TGTGCCAGCAGCCCATCGGTTATGGGAAAAAGTAGGGGCTACACCTTC.

V is TRBV9 and J is TRBJ2-3; a weak D match, TRBD2 (5 bases). Germline V lookup: CDR1 SGDLS, CDR2 YYNGEE. V was clipped by 3 bases and J by 4 bases, with 15 bases between them. The CDR3 loop spans 15 amino acids. The CDR3 reads CASSGTALGADTQYF. DNA of the CDR3: TGTGCCAGCAGCGGGACGGCCCTCGGGGCAGATACGCAGTATTTT.

The V gene is TRBV3-1 (or the pseudogene TRBV3-2), the J gene TRBJ1-5, with D possibly matching TRBD1 (5 bases). The CDR3 loop spans 12 amino acids. Germline lookup yields CDR1 LGHDT and CDR2 YNNKEL (reference sequence). The V gene lost 1 base and the J gene lost 16 bases, with 14 bases spanning the gap. CDR3 DNA: TGTGCCAGCAGCCAAGGGGGGGTCTTAATCCATTTT. It yields the protein CASSQGGVLIHF.

There are a few counts of this clone. The chain joins TRBV19 to TRBJ1-2; maybe TRBD1 (6 bases). CDR1 is LNHDA and CDR2 is SQIVND in the germline V gene (reference sequence). The germline V and J ends were trimmed by 5 bases and 7 bases, with 17 bases remaining between them. The CDR3 totals 14 residues. The DNA of the CDR3 is TGTGCCAGTAGTGTCCTACAGGGCTCGAGTGGCTACACCTTC. Its protein is CASSVLQGSSGYTF.

The CDR3 DNA follows: TGTGCCAGCAGTTACAACCCAGGGGGCATTAGCAATCAGCCCCAGCATTTT. Translation gives CASSYNPGGISNQPQHF. The chain couples TRBV6-2 or TRBV6-3 to TRBJ1-5; 8 bases are a match to TRBD1. Trimming took 2 bases from V and 0 from J; bases not matched to a gene: 6. The CDR3 spans 17 residues. Germline lookup yields CDR1 MNHEY and CDR2 SVGEGT.

The chain employs TRBV7-3 and TRBJ1-1, with 12 bases identical to TRBD1. V was pared by 5 bases and J by 5 bases, with 6 bases of the junction left unmatched. Per germline, CDR1 SGHTA and CDR2 FQGTGA. This CDR3 comprises 15 residues. CDR3 nucleotides: TGTGCCAGCAGCAAGGGACAGGGGGCTGTGACTGAAGCTTTCTTT. It yields the protein CASSKGQGAVTEAFF.

The chain is built from TRBV7-2 and TRBJ2-3; 9 bases agree with TRBD1. Per germline, CDR1 SGHTA and CDR2 FQGNSA. V lost 0 bases and J lost 0; bases outside the gene matches: 4. The CDR3 runs 17 residues. CDR3 DNA: TGTGCCAGCAGCTTAGCGGGACAGGGCCGGAGCACAGATACGCAGTATTTT. As protein: CASSLAGQGRSTDTQYF.

The V and J genes are TRBV9 and TRBJ2-3, with 8 bases fitting TRBD1. The CDR3 is made up of 17 amino acids. V lost 6 bases, J lost 5 bases, and 17 bases stayed unmatched. Germline assignment: CDR1 SGDLS and CDR2 YYNGEE. The DNA for the CDR3 is TGTGCCAGCACCGGACAGGGAAGACAACCCTCACGAGATACGCAGTATTTT. Encoded protein: CASTGQGRQPSRDTQYF.

The gene calls are TRBV30 and TRBJ1-1; perhaps TRBD1 as D (6 bases). Germline assignment: CDR1 GTSNPN and CDR2 SVGIG (reference sequence). Trimming stripped 4 bases from V and 5 bases from J, with 11 bases between. This CDR3 is built from 12 residues. The CDR3: CAWNRVRTEAFF. The CDR3 region has the DNA TGTGCCTGGAACAGGGTGAGGACTGAAGCTTTCTTT.

This sequence joins TRBV2 and TRBJ2-5; 9 bases line up with TRBD1. This CDR3 comprises 13 residues. Germline CDR1 SNHLY, CDR2 FYNNEI. Losses at the gene ends were 7 bases for V and 2 bases for J; bases not matched to a gene: 2. CDR3 protein: CASMGQGQETQYF. DNA for the CDR3: TGTGCCAGCATGGGACAGGGACAAGAGACCCAGTACTTC.

The V and J genes are TRBV6-1 and TRBJ2-7; D might be TRBD2 (6 bases). The CDR3 covers 11 residues. Germline V lookup: CDR1 MNHNS, CDR2 SASEGT. Trimming shortened V by 2 bases and J by 11 bases, and 10 bases separated the two germline ends. The CDR3 nucleotides are TGTGCCAGCAGTGAACGAGGAGGGAAGTACGTC. It translates to CASSERGGKYV.

This chain uses TRBV11-2 with TRBJ2-7; D is uncertain. CDR1 is SGHAT, CDR2 FQNNGV, per germline. Between the trimmed V and J ends, which lost 1 base and 5 bases, there was a span of 9 bases. CDR3 size: 13 residues. The CDR3 DNA reads as TGTGCCAGCAGCTTAGTGGCGTTAGACGAGCAGTACGTC. Amino acid sequence: CASSLVALDEQYV.

The chain couples TRBV10-3 to TRBJ2-5, with D possibly being TRBD2 (7 bases). The V end was cut by 0 bases, the J end by 3 bases, with 11 bases between. Germline assignment: CDR1 ENHRY and CDR2 SYGVKD. The CDR3 extends over 15 amino acids. CDR3 nucleotide sequence: TGTGCCATCAGTGAGTCGGGGGGGCGCGAAGAGACCCAGTACTTC. Protein: CAISESGGREETQYF.

The CDR3 loop is CATSDLVGNQPQHF. CDR3 in DNA: TGTGCCACCAGTGATTTGGTCGGCAATCAGCCCCAGCATTTT. The chain joins TRBV24-1 to TRBJ1-5; D is uncertain. Trimming took off 0 bases at V and 2 bases at J, with 4 bases between the two ends. The CDR3 length is 14 residues. Germline V CDR1 and CDR2: KGHDR, SFDVKD.